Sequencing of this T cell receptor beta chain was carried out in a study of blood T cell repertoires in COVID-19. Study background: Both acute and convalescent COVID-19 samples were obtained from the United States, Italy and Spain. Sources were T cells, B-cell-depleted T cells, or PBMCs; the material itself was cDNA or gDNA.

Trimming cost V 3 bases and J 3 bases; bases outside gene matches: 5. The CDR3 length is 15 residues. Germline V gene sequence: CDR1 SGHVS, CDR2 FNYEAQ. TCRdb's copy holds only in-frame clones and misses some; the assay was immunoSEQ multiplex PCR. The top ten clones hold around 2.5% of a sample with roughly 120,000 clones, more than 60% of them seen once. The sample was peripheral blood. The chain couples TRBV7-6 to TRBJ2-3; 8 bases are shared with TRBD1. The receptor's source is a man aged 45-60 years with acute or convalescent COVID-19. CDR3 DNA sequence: TGTGCCAGCAGCTTGACAGGGGCTCGTACAGATACGCAGTATTTT. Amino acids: CASSLTGARTDTQYF.